This paragraph covers one T cell receptor beta chain sequence. Trimming removed 4 bases from V and 2 bases from J; junction bases left unmatched: 5. This CDR3 has 16 residues. Germline CDR1 and CDR2: MNHNY and SVGAGI (reference sequence). Clones were read by immunoSEQ multiplex PCR, and TCRdb kept only the in-frame ones, dropping some. The repertoire holds tens of thousands of clones, with 75% to 90% as singletons. This record comes from a study of control samples from healthy donors and cancer patients. The chain has TRBV6-6 and TRBJ2-3; 11 nucleotides line up with TRBD1. The clonotype was recovered from a man in his forties or fifties in good health. Specimen: blood. CDR3: CASSFGTGGITDTQYF. The CDR3 DNA reads TGTGCCAGCAGTTTCGGGACAGGGGGGATCACAGATACGCAGTATTTT.